The entry below gives a single T cell receptor (beta chain) sequence along with its context. Its specificity is not known. PCR was performed using 60 Vbeta and 13 Jbeta primers. Using immunoSEQ multiplex PCR, the repertoire was profiled, and TCRdb retains in-frame clones only, with some absent. The repertoire holds around 200,000 clones, with 80% as singletons. From germline, CDR1 is SGHRS and CDR2 YFSETQ. The CDR3 loop spans 16 amino acids. V was shortened by 0 bases and J by 4 bases, with 14 bases between the two germline ends. This sample was taken from a study of cytomegalovirus exposure and HLA in healthy donors. Whole-study findings and limits: The authors assumed roughly uniform sequencing depth across donors for presence/absence analyses. It was confirmed in vitro that a few of the CMV-associated chains were specific for CMV antigens.

The material sequenced was PBMCs. The rearrangement joins TRBV5-1 to TRBJ2-1; the D gene is possibly TRBD1 (7 bases). This TCR was sampled from a boy younger than 18 in good health and CMV-seronegative. CDR3 nucleotides: TGCGCCAGCAGCTTGGATAGACAGGGAGGTTACAATGAGCAGTTCTTC. Amino acids: CASSLDRQGGYNEQFF.